Presented here are 17 T cell receptor beta chains from one specimen sequenced in a study of T cells after yellow fever vaccination. One entry per CDR3 protein, called by TCRdb with MiXCR from the 5' RACE reads. The profile covers approximately 610,000 distinct CDR3 sequences, with about a sixth appearing a single time and 15% to 20% taken by the ten largest. Sequences were derived from PBMCs, sampled 5 days after the first yellow fever vaccination. The source is a man younger than 35 who received the YFV17D yellow fever vaccine.

V and J are TRBV29-1 and TRBJ2-1; D may be TRBD1 (6 bases). CDR1 and CDR2 from the germline V gene are SQVTM and ANQGSEA. Trimming left V 4 bases short and J 0 bases short, with 10 bases between. The CDR3 is 14 residues long. The CDR3 loop reads CSVVGTPSYNEQFF. The CDR3 DNA reads TGCAGCGTTGTCGGGACACCCTCCTACAATGAGCAGTTCTTC.

This clonotype turned up a few times. CDR3 protein: CASSGRGITLHF. Written as DNA, the CDR3 is TGTGCCAGCAGCGGACGGGGCATAACCCTCCACTTT. The rearrangement links TRBV6-5 to TRBJ1-6; maybe TRBD1 (5 bases). V lost 6 bases, J lost 14 bases, and 14 bases lay in between. The CDR3 loop spans 12 amino acids. Germline values: CDR1 MNHEY, CDR2 SVGAGI.

The V and J genes are TRBV5-1 and TRBJ2-3; unclear D gene. The CDR3 has 14 residues. Germline V lookup: CDR1 SGHRS, CDR2 YFSETQ. V was shortened by 4 bases and J by 5 bases, with 14 bases between the two germline ends. The CDR3 sequence: CASSTTPPVDTQYF. The CDR3 coding sequence is TGCGCCAGCAGCACAACACCTCCCGTAGATACGCAGTATTTT.

The chain employs TRBV4-3 and TRBJ1-4; 8 bases are a match to TRBD1. Germline loops: CDR1 LGHNA, CDR2 YSLEER. The CDR3 totals 18 residues. Trimming removed 0 bases from V and 7 bases from J; junction bases left unmatched: 13. Here the CDR3 reads CASSQDLLRTGSSEKLFF. DNA of the CDR3: TGCGCCAGCAGCCAAGATTTGCTCAGGACAGGGTCGAGTGAAAAACTGTTTTTT.

V gene TRBV2 combines with J gene TRBJ2-3, with 7 bases aligning to TRBD1. This CDR3 is 15 amino acids long. CDR1 is SNHLY and CDR2 is FYNNEI in the germline V gene. Trimming cost V 6 bases and J 7 bases; bases outside gene matches: 13. In nucleotides, the CDR3 is TGTGCCAGCAGGAGGGCCGTAGGGGGCGAGAATACGCAGTATTTT. Protein sequence: CASRRAVGGENTQYF.

The rearrangement uses TRBV6-5 and TRBJ1-3; 9 bases align to TRBD1. Germline V gene lookup returns CDR1 MNHEY and CDR2 SVGAGI. The CDR3 is 15 amino acids. Unmatched junction bases numbered 9, after V lost 4 bases and J lost 8 bases. The chain's CDR3 is CASSWTGDGGDTIYF. The DNA of the CDR3 is TGTGCCAGCAGTTGGACAGGGGACGGGGGTGACACCATATATTTT.

The J gene is TRBJ2-7, the V gene TRBV20-1, with D possibly TRBD2 on 6 matching bases. Trimming stripped 6 bases from V and 13 bases from J, with 22 bases between. This CDR3 has 12 amino acids. Germline CDR1 DFQATT, CDR2 SNEGSKA (reference sequence). CDR3 region: CSAPNRDWADYF. Here the CDR3 DNA reads TGCAGTGCCCCGAACCGGGACTGGGCGGACTACTTC.

The chain recombines TRBV7-2 with TRBJ1-6, with 7 bases that match TRBD1. CDR1 and CDR2 from the germline V gene are SGHTA and FQGNSA. J gave up 9 bases and V 10 bases, and 9 bases lay outside the gene matches. The CDR3 is 13 amino acids. In nucleotides, the CDR3 is TGTGCCATCTCGACAGGGCGGCGTTCACCCCTCCACTTT. Encoded protein: CAISTGRRSPLHF.

This clonotype was seen at least ten times. V gene TRBV4-1 combines with J gene TRBJ2-7, with D uncertain. The CDR3 consists of 13 residues. Germline lookup yields CDR1 MGHRA and CDR2 YSYEKL. Between the trimmed V and J ends, which lost 4 bases and 0 bases, there was a span of 7 bases. CDR3 sequence: CASSPRSSYEQYF. The CDR3 DNA follows: TGCGCCAGCAGCCCCCGGAGCTCCTACGAGCAGTACTTC.

This clonotype was observed a handful of times. The CDR3: CSARRDGTDTQYF. CDR3 DNA: TGCAGTGCTAGACGTGACGGCACAGATACGCAGTATTTT. The genes are TRBV20-1 and TRBJ2-3; D gene unclear. V lost 2 bases and J 1 base, leaving 7 bases between the germline ends. This CDR3 has 13 amino acids. Germline V gene data show CDR1 as DFQATT and CDR2 as SNEGSKA (reference sequence).

This clonotype was seen a handful of times. The chain uses TRBV4-1 and TRBJ2-3; tentatively, D is TRBD1 (6 bases). The CDR3 sequence is 15 residues long. Germline V gene sequence: CDR1 MGHRA, CDR2 YSYEKL. Trimming stripped 4 bases from V and 2 bases from J, with 13 bases between. CDR3 region: CASSRGPQATDTQYF. For the CDR3, the DNA is TGCGCCAGCAGCCGGGGGCCCCAGGCCACAGATACGCAGTATTTT.

The gene calls are TRBV5-1 and TRBJ2-1; D may be TRBD1 or TRBD2 (6 bases each). Trimming cost V 3 bases and J 10 bases, with 14 bases left between them. The CDR3 totals 13 residues. The V gene's germline CDR1 is SGHRS and CDR2 YFSETQ. In DNA, the CDR3 is TGCGCCAGCAGCTGGGGGGCGGGCGGGGAGCAGTTCTTC. The encoded protein is CASSWGAGGEQFF.

The J gene is TRBJ1-5, the V gene TRBV6-6, with D hard to call. This CDR3 comprises 13 residues. Trimming took off 2 bases at V and 5 bases at J, with 7 bases between the two ends. CDR1 is MNHNY and CDR2 is SVGAGI in the germline V gene (reference sequence). CDR3 DNA sequence: TGTGCCAGCAGTTACGGGGAGGATCAGCCCCAGCATTTT. Its protein is CASSYGEDQPQHF.

V gene TRBV27 combines with J gene TRBJ2-7; TRBD2 might be the D (6 bases). The CDR3 is 14 amino acids. The V gene's germline CDR1 is MNHEY and CDR2 SMNVEV (reference sequence). V lost 2 bases to trimming and J lost 2 bases, with 10 bases between them. The chain's CDR3 is CASSLSSGTYEQYF. The CDR3 DNA is TGTGCCAGCAGTTTAAGTAGCGGAACCTACGAGCAGTACTTC.

The V gene is TRBV20-1, the J gene TRBJ1-1, with D unclear. This CDR3 is built from 11 residues. CDR1 and CDR2 (germline): DFQATT, SNEGSKA (reference sequence). Trimming left V 7 bases short and J 0 bases short, with 6 bases between. DNA for the CDR3: TGCAGTGGAAGATTGAACACTGAAGCTTTCTTT. The encoded protein is CSGRLNTEAFF.

In DNA, the CDR3 is TGTGCCAGTAGTTGGGGCGTGGACACAGAAAAACTGTTTTTT. It specifies CASSWGVDTEKLFF. The chain has TRBV19 and TRBJ1-4, with a weak D call TRBD1 (5 bases). The V gene lost 5 bases and the J gene lost 8 bases, with 15 bases spanning the gap. The germline V gene encodes CDR1 LNHDA and CDR2 SQIVND (reference sequence). The CDR3 is 14 amino acids.

The table lists this clonotype with a few counts. The genes are TRBV7-2 and TRBJ1-1; 8 bases line up with TRBD1. The CDR3 covers 15 residues. Trimming at V came to 1 base and at J to 11 bases, leaving 12 bases not matched to a gene. CDR1 is SGHTA and CDR2 is FQGNSA in the germline V gene. The CDR3 reads CASSLVEQGGYGAFF. The CDR3 DNA reads as TGTGCCAGCAGCTTAGTAGAACAGGGGGGGTATGGGGCTTTCTTT.